The T cell receptor beta chain under discussion was sequenced for a study of shared clonotypes between healthy human individuals. Each subset's genomic DNA was shared equally among a number of immunoSEQ plates. TCRdb keeps only in-frame clones here, not all; method: immunoSEQ multiplex PCR. The repertoire has fewer than 1.4 million clones, around 78% of them found once; the top ten carry around 0.6%. The CDR3 contains 14 residues. Trimming removed 5 bases from V and 1 base from J, with 11 bases in between. Looked up from germline, CDR1 is SGHVS and CDR2 is FQNEAQ. The receptor was isolated from a man younger than 30 in good health. Some clones in this sample may be carry-over from other donors' samples. The source material was memory CD4+ T cells from PBMCs. Subset here: CD45RA-negative fraction. The J gene is TRBJ1-1, the V gene TRBV7-8; the D is unclear. DNA for the CDR3: TGTGCCAGCAGCAATATATGGGGGAACACTGAAGCTTTCTTT. It codes for CASSNIWGNTEAFF.